This TCR beta chain was documented in a study of shared clonotypes between healthy human individuals. Study details: Donor ages ranged 18 to 49 years: a couple of women, a few men.

The ends were cut back, 3 bases at V and 8 bases at J, with 24 bases in the middle. The CDR3 loop spans 17 amino acids. CDR1 and CDR2 (germline): SGDLS, YYNGEE. Sequenced by immunoSEQ multiplex PCR; TCRdb stores in-frame clones only, minus some. The sample yields approximately 840,000 clones, roughly 96% seen once. Naive-designated CD8 cells lacked CD45RO, were positively enriched for CCR7, and omitted terminally differentiated effector memory CD45RA+ cells. Material: naive CD8+ T cells sorted from blood. This sequence was found in a man aged 25-45 years in good health. The V call is TRBV9, the J call TRBJ2-1, with D perhaps TRBD2 (6 bases). The CDR3 DNA sequence: TGTGCCAGCAGCGCAAACCGTCTAGCGACCAGGTTGGATGAGCAGTTCTTC. It is translated as CASSANRLATRLDEQFF.